A single sample gave rise to the 30 T cell receptor beta chains below, sequenced in a study of OX40 agonist ivuxolimab in advanced cancers. The library came from the immunoSEQ multiplex PCR assay. TCRdb holds this immuneACCESS table with in-frame rearrangements only. Some clones are missing; in checked studies, unresolved V genes explain under half, and the rest has no known cause. The sample has about 65,000 clones on record, roughly 84% of them singletons. The ten largest account for 0.38% of the sample. Material: CD4+ or CD8+ T cells sorted from blood, obtained in a trial of the OX40 agonist ivuxolimab. These receptors all stem from an adult with an advanced solid tumor such as melanoma, head and neck, liver or kidney cancer.

The V call is TRBV4-3, the J call TRBJ1-6, with 8 bases lining up with TRBD1. The CDR3 is 16 amino acids. V lost 0 bases, J lost 7 bases, and 5 bases stayed unmatched. Germline CDR1 reads LGHNA; CDR2 reads YSLEER. The CDR3 spells CASSQDGDRTNSPLHF. Written as DNA, the CDR3 is TGCGCCAGCAGCCAAGATGGGGACAGGACCAATTCACCCCTCCACTTT.

The genes are TRBV19 and TRBJ1-5, with 11 positions matching TRBD1. The CDR3 extends over 18 amino acids. Germline assignment: CDR1 LNHDA and CDR2 SQIVND (reference sequence). Losses at the gene ends were 4 bases for V and 2 bases for J; bases not matched to a gene: 10. The CDR3 loop is CASSRMRPGQGGNQPQHF. CDR3 bases: TGTGCCAGTAGTAGGATGAGGCCGGGACAGGGGGGCAATCAGCCCCAGCATTTT.

This clone was picked up one time. The chain has TRBV4-2 and TRBJ2-3; TRBD2 aligns across 12 bases. V gave up 0 bases and J gave up 4 bases; unmatched junction bases: 11. This CDR3 comprises 19 residues. Germline V gene data show CDR1 as LGHNA and CDR2 as YNFKEQ. CDR3 bases: TGTGCCAGCAGCCAAGATAAAAGGCTAGCGGGGGGGCAGGCAGATACGCAGTATTTT. Translating it yields CASSQDKRLAGGQADTQYF.

The chain links TRBV14 to TRBJ2-1; 11 bases agree with TRBD1. The germline V gene encodes CDR1 SGHDN and CDR2 FVKESK. The CDR3 sequence is 17 residues long. V was clipped by 1 base and J by 8 bases; unmatched bases: 10. As DNA, the CDR3 is TGTGCCAGCAGCCAAGGAGGTCTGGGACAGGGGGTCCATGAGCAGTTCTTC. Translation gives CASSQGGLGQGVHEQFF. Variable domain in full (rest from reference TRBV14 and TRBJ2-1): EAGVTQFPSHSVIEKGQTVTLRCDPISGHDNLYWYRRVMGKEIKFLLHFVKESKQDESGMPNNRFLAERTGGTYSTLKVQPAELEDSGVYFCASSQGGLGQGVHEQFFGPGTRLTVL.

The chain recombines TRBV6-5 with TRBJ2-7, with 11 bases that match TRBD2. V trimming: 5 bases; J trimming: 9 bases; junction bases outside the gene matches: 12. From germline, CDR1 is MNHEY and CDR2 SVGAGI. This CDR3 is 15 amino acids long. The DNA of the CDR3 is TGTGCCAGCAGTAGTAGACTAGCGGGGACCCCGCTGCAGTACTTC. Translated, it gives CASSSRLAGTPLQYF.

V is TRBV2 and J is TRBJ2-5, with D tentatively TRBD1 or TRBD2 (5 bases each). Deletions cut 5 bases from V and 1 base from J, with 11 bases between. CDR3 size: 14 residues. Germline values: CDR1 SNHLY, CDR2 FYNNEI. The DNA for the CDR3 is TGTGCCAGCAGTCCACCGGGGCCCCAAGAGACCCAGTACTTC. It specifies CASSPPGPQETQYF. Complete variable domain (other parts from reference TRBV2 and TRBJ2-5): EPEVTQTPSHQVTQMGQEVILRCVPISNHLYFYWYRQILGQKVEFLVSFYNNEISEKSEIFDDQFSVERPDGSNFTLKIRSTKLEDSAMYFCASSPPGPQETQYFGPGTRLLVL.

The J gene is TRBJ2-7, the V gene TRBV11-2; the D gene is possibly TRBD2 (5 bases). CDR1 SGHAT and CDR2 FQNNGV come from the germline V gene. Trimming removed 1 base from V and 3 bases from J, with 19 bases in between. The CDR3 contains 17 residues. CDR3 nucleotide sequence: TGTGCCAGCAGCTTAGTGGCATATTCGGGAATAATCTACGAGCAGTACTTC. Its translation is CASSLVAYSGIIYEQYF.

The chain is built from TRBV6-1 and TRBJ2-1; D perhaps matches TRBD2 (6 bases). Germline V gives CDR1 MNHNS, CDR2 SASEGT. The V end lost 2 bases, the J end lost 4 bases, and 15 bases lay between the germline ends. This CDR3 region has 16 residues. In DNA form, the CDR3 reads TGTGCCAGCAGTGAAAAGTACAGCGGGCGTTACAATGAGCAGTTCTTC. Protein product: CASSEKYSGRYNEQFF.

V is TRBV16 and J is TRBJ1-5, with D tentatively TRBD1 (5 bases). There are 14 residues in the CDR3. Trimming took off 3 bases at V and 2 bases at J, with 8 bases between the two ends. CDR1 and CDR2 from the germline V gene are KGHSY and FQNENV. Here the CDR3 DNA reads TGTGCCAGCAGCCAGACGGGGGGCAATCAGCCCCAGCATTTT. This gives the protein CASSQTGGNQPQHF.

The chain carries TRBV30 and TRBJ1-1; D may be TRBD1 (6 bases). Germline V CDR1 and CDR2: GTSNPN, SVGIG (reference sequence). The CDR3 spans 13 residues. Trimming took off 8 bases at V and 5 bases at J, with 18 bases between the two ends. The CDR3 coding sequence is TGTGCCGCTTCGGGGGGCGTATGGACTGAAGCTTTCTTT. It is translated as CAASGGVWTEAFF.

This clone was found once. The gene calls are TRBV5-5 and TRBJ2-2, with TRBD1 matching 8 bases. CDR1 is SGHKS, CDR2 YYEKEE, per germline (reference sequence). This CDR3 has 14 amino acids. With V trimmed by 4 bases and J by 4 bases, 3 bases remained unmatched. CDR3 in amino acids: CASSGQGGTGELFF. For the CDR3, the DNA is TGTGCCAGCAGCGGACAGGGTGGCACCGGGGAGCTGTTTTTT.

CDR3 nucleotides: TGTGCCAGCAGCGTAGGGGTTCTACAGGGGCGCCAGGGTGAAGCTTTCTTT. Protein: CASSVGVLQGRQGEAFF. The rearrangement links TRBV9 to TRBJ1-1; TRBD1 matches 7 bases. The germline V gene encodes CDR1 SGDLS and CDR2 YYNGEE. V was pared by 0 bases and J by 7 bases, with 15 bases of the junction left unmatched. The CDR3 length is 17 residues.

This sequence joins TRBV19 and TRBJ2-6; D not resolved. The CDR3 loop spans 14 amino acids. The germline CDR1 and CDR2 sequences are LNHDA and SQIVND (reference sequence). The V end was cut by 6 bases, the J end by 0 bases, with 6 bases between. The CDR3 DNA reads TGTGCCAGTAGGTCAAGCTCTGGGGCCAACGTCCTGACTTTC. It is translated as CASRSSSGANVLTF.

The rearrangement uses TRBV11-2 and TRBJ1-1, with 7 bases matching TRBD1. V gave up 1 base and J gave up 4 bases; unmatched junction bases: 9. Germline assignment: CDR1 SGHAT and CDR2 FQNNGV. This CDR3 has 16 residues. This CDR3 reads CASSLVMGQKLTEAFF. CDR3 in DNA: TGTGCCAGCAGCTTAGTTATGGGACAGAAGCTCACTGAAGCTTTCTTT. Full variable domain (remainder filled in from reference TRBV11-2 and TRBJ1-1): EAGVAQSPRYKIIEKRQSVAFWCNPISGHATLYWYQQILGQGPKLLIQFQNNGVVDDSQLPKDRFSAERLKGVDSTLKIQPAKLEDSAVYLCASSLVMGQKLTEAFFGQGTRLTVV.

This clone was seen a few times. The rearrangement links TRBV2 to TRBJ1-1; no definite D call. Trimming removed 7 bases from V and 3 bases from J, with 9 bases in between. This CDR3 contains 12 residues. In germline, CDR1 is SNHLY, CDR2 FYNNEI. The DNA of the CDR3 is TGTGCCAGCAATTTGGTAGACACTGAAGCTTTCTTT. Its protein product is CASNLVDTEAFF.

This chain links TRBV11-2 with TRBJ2-1; D uncertain. Trimming took 3 bases from V and 1 from J, leaving 7 bases between them. CDR3 length: 14 residues. CDR1 and CDR2 (germline): SGHAT, FQNNGV. In nucleotides, the CDR3 is TGTGCCAGCAGCTTGATGGCTTCCTACAATGAGCAGTTCTTC. Translated, it gives CASSLMASYNEQFF.

This chain connects TRBV18 to TRBJ1-2; D perhaps matches TRBD1 (6 bases). From germline, CDR1 is KGHSH and CDR2 LQKENI. V lost 5 bases and J lost 2, with 12 bases in between. This CDR3 spans 14 amino acids. In DNA, the CDR3 is TGTGCCAGCTCATCCGGGACACACAACTATGGCTACACCTTC. It translates to CASSSGTHNYGYTF.

The rearrangement links TRBV2 to TRBJ2-3; TRBD2 matches 7 bases. The CDR3 consists of 15 residues. V shed 6 bases, J shed 4 bases, and the junction held 10 bases outside the gene matches. CDR1 and CDR2 (germline): SNHLY, FYNNEI. CDR3 nucleotides: TGTGCCAGCAGGTTCGGGACTATAGGACCAGATACGCAGTATTTT. It is translated as CASRFGTIGPDTQYF.

This chain connects TRBV5-4 to TRBJ1-1; D gene uncertain. V was trimmed by 2 bases and J by 1 base, leaving 12 bases between them. The V gene's germline CDR1 is SGHNT and CDR2 YYREEE (reference sequence). The CDR3 loop spans 15 amino acids. The CDR3 spells CASSFRQTPNTEAFF. The CDR3 DNA sequence: TGTGCCAGCAGCTTTCGACAAACCCCGAACACTGAAGCTTTCTTT.

The V call is TRBV5-1, the J call TRBJ1-6; D gene ambiguous. Per the germline V gene, CDR1 is SGHRS and CDR2 is YFSETQ. The V and J ends lost 1 base and 7 bases respectively, with 6 bases between them. The CDR3 is 13 residues long. CDR3 sequence (DNA): TGCGCCAGCAGCTTGTCAGGAAATTCACCCCTCCACTTT. Its translation is CASSLSGNSPLHF.

V is TRBV12-5 and J is TRBJ2-7, with a tentative D call TRBD2 (7 bases). Looked up from germline, CDR1 is LGHNT and CDR2 is FRNRAP. The ends were cut back, 8 bases at V and 2 bases at J, with 19 bases in the middle. The CDR3 spans 15 residues. CDR3 coding DNA: TGTGCTAGTACCCAAGAGGGGGGGATGACCTACGAGCAGTACTTC. Its protein is CASTQEGGMTYEQYF.

To note about this clone: The sample has other DNA sequences that encode this CDR3 too. The rearrangement uses TRBV7-9 and TRBJ1-1; the D gene is possibly TRBD1 (5 bases). The germline CDR1 and CDR2 sequences are SEHNR and FQNEAQ (reference sequence). The CDR3 covers 14 residues. Between the trimmed V and J ends, which lost 4 bases and 1 base, there was a span of 10 bases. CDR3 loop: CASSSGRSNTEAFF. In DNA form, the CDR3 reads TGTGCCAGCAGCTCGGGACGGTCGAACACTGAAGCTTTCTTT.

The V call is TRBV10-1, the J call TRBJ1-3, with a possible D match to TRBD1 (6 bases). This CDR3 is 13 amino acids long. V lost 10 bases, J lost 0 bases, and 10 bases lay in between. Germline V lookup: CDR1 WNHNN, CDR2 SYGVQD (reference sequence). CDR3 nucleotides: TGCGCCATGATACAGGGCTCTGGAAACACCATATATTTT. This sequence encodes CAMIQGSGNTIYF.

The chain couples TRBV19 to TRBJ1-1, with a tentative D call TRBD1 (5 bases). This CDR3 spans 14 amino acids. From germline, CDR1 is LNHDA and CDR2 SQIVND (reference sequence). Trimming removed 1 base from V and 3 bases from J, with 9 bases in between. CDR3 residues: CASSIGGAYTEAFF. In DNA, the CDR3 is TGTGCCAGTAGTATAGGAGGGGCATACACTGAAGCTTTCTTT.

The table lists this clone with a few counts. The chain has TRBV6-6 and TRBJ1-5; D is unresolved. Germline values: CDR1 MNHNY, CDR2 SVGAGI (reference sequence). There are 13 residues in the CDR3. Between the trimmed V and J ends, which lost 5 bases and 2 bases, there was a span of 7 bases. CDR3 sequence reads: CASSGTGNQPQHF. The CDR3 DNA reads as TGTGCCAGCAGTGGTACAGGCAATCAGCCCCAGCATTTT.

To note about this clone: Within the sample, other DNA sequences also encode this same CDR3. The chain joins TRBV29-1 to TRBJ2-6; no firm D call. V lost 3 bases, J lost 0 bases, and 3 bases lay in between. The length of the CDR3 is 13 residues. From germline, CDR1 is SQVTM and CDR2 ANQGSEA. DNA for the CDR3: TGCAGCGTTGACTTCTCTGGGGCCAACGTCCTGACTTTC. Protein product: CSVDFSGANVLTF.

This clone was recorded once. The chain carries TRBV5-1 and TRBJ1-6; TRBD1 agrees at 8 bases. The CDR3 is made up of 15 amino acids. J gave up 8 bases and V 0 bases, and 4 bases lay outside the gene matches. Germline CDR1 reads SGHRS; CDR2 reads YFSETQ. CDR3: CASSLEAGGDSPLHF. The CDR3 DNA follows: TGCGCCAGCAGCTTGGAGGCAGGGGGCGATTCACCCCTCCACTTT. The whole variable domain, remainder taken from reference TRBV5-1 and TRBJ1-6, is KAGVTQTPRYLIKTRGQQVTLSCSPISGHRSVSWYQQTPGQGLQFLFEYFSETQRNKGNFPGRFSGRQFSNSRSEMNVSTLELGDSALYLCASSLEAGGDSPLHFGNGTRLTVT.

The CDR3 bases are TGCGCCAGCAGCTTAAATGACGGAGCTAACTATGGCTACACCTTC. Translation: CASSLNDGANYGYTF. V usage is TRBV5-1 and J usage is TRBJ1-2; D is ambiguous. Germline values: CDR1 SGHRS, CDR2 YFSETQ. The CDR3 runs 15 residues. Trimming took off 2 bases at V and 0 bases at J, with 11 bases between the two ends.

J is TRBJ2-2 and V is TRBV29-1, with D perhaps TRBD1 or TRBD2 (5 bases each). The CDR3 length is 12 residues. In germline, CDR1 is SQVTM, CDR2 ANQGSEA. V lost 2 bases and J lost 7, with 8 bases in between. The CDR3 sequence: CSVERGGGELFF. In DNA, the CDR3 is TGCAGCGTTGAACGTGGGGGCGGGGAGCTGTTTTTT.

The chain couples TRBV4-1 to TRBJ2-7, with 10 bases that match TRBD2. J gave up 0 bases and V 0 bases, and 5 bases lay outside the gene matches. CDR1 and CDR2 from the germline V gene are MGHRA and YSYEKL. This CDR3 is 17 amino acids long. The CDR3 protein is CASSQDRSGGGSYEQYF. The DNA for the CDR3 is TGCGCCAGCAGCCAAGATCGCAGCGGGGGGGGCTCCTACGAGCAGTACTTC.